This TCR beta chain was obtained from a study of cytomegalovirus exposure and HLA in healthy donors. In the PCR, 60 Vbeta and 13 Jbeta primers were used. Produced via immunoSEQ multiplex PCR; TCRdb's table is partial and in-frame only. The sample has 150,000 to 200,000 clones, around two thirds seen once; the top ten hold around 3%. Note on this clone: The target antigen is unknown.

Study-wide findings and caveats: A later look showed TCR association rates differing by HLA locus, highest for DRB1 and lowest for HLA-C.

The CDR3 has 13 residues. CDR1 and CDR2 (germline): LNHDA, SQIVND (reference sequence). V dropped 6 bases and J dropped 9; count of bases not matched to a gene: 10. The specimen was PBMCs. This chain uses TRBV19 with TRBJ2-5, with TRBD2 identical over 7 bases. This sequence originates from a man in his forties in good health and CMV-seronegative. CDR3 amino acids: CASRSGEGGSQYF. DNA for the CDR3: TGTGCCAGTAGATCGGGAGAGGGAGGGTCCCAGTACTTC.